These T cell receptor beta chains were read from a single sample in a study of T cell responses to AZD1222 COVID-19 vaccine. Assay: immunoSEQ multiplex PCR; the TCRdb copy retains only in-frame clones and omits some. The sample has around 94,000 clones, 84% seen once; the top ten hold about a sixth. The sequenced sample was peripheral blood, obtained on day 0 of AZD1222 vaccination. Receptors were obtained from an adult in good health. Both conserved end residues are part of each CDR3. The D gene is left open where the match is weak. For some rows the clone size is stated as once, few or many, or as a class when expanded; others skip it.

clone_size	v_call	d_call	j_call	cdr3_nt	cdr3_aa
NA	TRBV5-1	NA	TRBJ1-1	TGCGCCAGCAGAAAAGAACTTTACACTGAAGCTTTCTTT	CASRKELYTEAFF
NA	TRBV12-3/TRBV12-4	NA	TRBJ1-2	TGTGCCAGCAGTTTAGGACAGAGCCCCCGGCGTCGCTTC	CASSLGQSPRRRF
NA	TRBV12-3/TRBV12-4	NA	TRBJ2-1	TGTGCCAGCAGTCGACTCGGTGAGCAGTTCTTC	CASSRLGEQFF
NA	TRBV4-3	NA	TRBJ1-2	TGCGCCAGCAGCCCTGAAACAGGGAATGGCTACACCTTC	CASSPETGNGYTF
NA	TRBV5-1	TRBD1	TRBJ2-1	TGCGCCAGCAGCTTTGGACAGGGGAGTATGGATGAGCAGTTCTTC	CASSFGQGSMDEQFF
NA	TRBV6-4	TRBD1	TRBJ1-2	TGTGCCAGCAGTGAGGGACAGGGCGGCTATGGCTACACCTTC	CASSEGQGGYGYTF
many	TRBV7-2	TRBD1	TRBJ2-7	TGTGCCAGCAGCTTAGCGGGACAGGGGGCGAGCGAGCAGTACTTC	CASSLAGQGASEQYF
NA	TRBV6-1	NA	TRBJ1-3	TGTGCCAGCAAAACAGGGAGCTCTGGAAACACCATATATTTT	CASKTGSSGNTIYF
once	TRBV20-1	NA	TRBJ1-3	TGCAGTGCTAGAGCGGGAAACACCATATATTTT	CSARAGNTIYF
NA	TRBV12-3/TRBV12-4	NA	TRBJ2-1	TGTGCCAGCAGCTTTTCTCGGGGGGAGCAGTTCTTC	CASSFSRGEQFF
NA	TRBV19	NA	TRBJ1-1	TGTGCCAGTAGTATAGGTGGGGGGGTTGTCACTGAAGCTTTCTTT	CASSIGGGVVTEAFF
once	TRBV2	NA	TRBJ2-3	TGTGCCAGCAGTACTTTCTCAACCACAGATACGCAGTATTTT	CASSTFSTTDTQYF
NA	TRBV7-2	NA	TRBJ2-1	TGTGCCAGCAGCCCAACTCCGGGGGTCAATGAGCAGTTCTTC	CASSPTPGVNEQFF
NA	TRBV20-1	NA	TRBJ1-6	TGCAGTGCTAGTCCTTGGGCACCAAGCTCCTATAATTCACCCCTCCACTTT	CSASPWAPSSYNSPLHF
NA	TRBV9	NA	TRBJ2-3	TGTGCCAGCAGCGCGATACCGGGCACAGATACGCAGTATTTT	CASSAIPGTDTQYF
NA	TRBV15	TRBD1	TRBJ1-5	TGTGCCACCAGCAGGGAAGAGACAGGGGTTGGCAATCAGCCCCAGCATTTT	CATSREETGVGNQPQHF
NA	TRBV6-2/TRBV6-3	TRBD1	TRBJ1-5	TGTGCCAGCAGTTACCGAGTGACAGGGTCAAATCAGCCCCAGCATTTT	CASSYRVTGSNQPQHF
NA	TRBV7-8	TRBD2	TRBJ2-7	TGTGCCAGCAGCTTAGTCCCTAGCGGGGGGTCCTACGAGCAGTACTTC	CASSLVPSGGSYEQYF
NA	TRBV18	NA	TRBJ1-1	TGTGCCAGCTCCGAAAATGCGGCAGCGAACACTGAAGCTTTCTTT	CASSENAAANTEAFF
NA	TRBV7-9	NA	TRBJ1-5	TGTGCCGCAGCAGCGGGGGGGCTTGAAAAAGCTAATAGCAATCAGCCCCAGCATTTT	CAAAAGGLEKANSNQPQHF
NA	TRBV5-6	NA	TRBJ2-1	TGTGCCAGCAGCTGGGAGGGACAGACCCAGGGTGAGCAGTTCTTC	CASSWEGQTQGEQFF
NA	TRBV25-1	NA	TRBJ1-2	TGTGCCAGCAGTGTAGTCGGGGGCGGGTTTTATGGCTACACCTTC	CASSVVGGGFYGYTF
NA	TRBV3-1/TRBV3-2	NA	TRBJ1-2	TGTGCCAGCAGCCAAGGGAACTTCTATGGCTACACCTTC	CASSQGNFYGYTF
once	TRBV6-2/TRBV6-3	NA	TRBJ2-7	TGTGCCAGCAGTTACGCGCAACCCTACGAGCAGTACTTC	CASSYAQPYEQYF
NA	TRBV7-2	NA	TRBJ2-1	TGTGCCAGCAGCTTAGAGATTTGGGGGGCAAATGAGCAGTTCTTC	CASSLEIWGANEQFF
NA	TRBV28	TRBD2	TRBJ2-7	TGTGCCAGCAGTTTCGGGCTAGCGGGAGGCGAGCAGTACTTC	CASSFGLAGGEQYF
NA	TRBV3-1/TRBV3-2	TRBD1	TRBJ1-2	TGTGCCAGCAGTCCCGTCCCAGGACAGGGCTTCGTGGAGGACTATGGCTACACCTTC	CASSPVPGQGFVEDYGYTF
NA	TRBV10-3	TRBD2	TRBJ2-1	TGTGCCATCAGGTTAGCGGGGGGGCCTGGGAATGAGCAGTTCTTC	CAIRLAGGPGNEQFF
NA	TRBV28	NA	TRBJ1-4	TGTGCCAGCAGTTTATCAGGACTCAGTAATGAAAAACTGTTTTTT	CASSLSGLSNEKLFF
NA	TRBV28	TRBD2	TRBJ2-7	TGTGCCAGCGGTAGCGGGAGTTCCTACGAGCAGTACTTC	CASGSGSSYEQYF
NA	TRBV19	TRBD1	TRBJ1-6	TGTGCCAGTAGACCTTCGGAAAGGGGGCCCGGGTCACCCCTCCACTTT	CASRPSERGPGSPLHF
NA	TRBV7-2	NA	TRBJ2-1	TGTGCCAGCAGCTTAGGAGGGGCTAGTTTCTACAATGAGCAGTTCTTC	CASSLGGASFYNEQFF
once	TRBV11-3	TRBD2	TRBJ2-1	TGTGCCAGCAGCTCCGGGACTAGCCCGAGCTCCTACAATGAGCAGTTCTTC	CASSSGTSPSSYNEQFF
NA	TRBV9	TRBD2	TRBJ2-3	TGTGCCAGCAGCGTAGCTGCGGGGGATTACACAGATACGCAGTATTTT	CASSVAAGDYTDTQYF
NA	TRBV28	NA	TRBJ2-6	TGTGCCAGCAGCCCGCAGGGGTTCCCTGGGGCCAACGTCCTGACTTTC	CASSPQGFPGANVLTF
once	TRBV11-2	NA	TRBJ2-1	TGTGCCAGCAGCCGTCGCCGGGACGGAAACTACAATGAGCAGTTCTTC	CASSRRRDGNYNEQFF
NA	TRBV9	NA	TRBJ2-1	TGTGCCAGCAGAAGTACAACCAAAGAGGGATCTGAGCAGTTCTTC	CASRSTTKEGSEQFF
NA	TRBV29-1	NA	TRBJ1-2	TGCAGCGTTGAAGACAGAGACGCCTATGGCTACACCTTC	CSVEDRDAYGYTF